This T cell receptor beta chain was recorded in a study of shared clonotypes between healthy human individuals (TCRdb year 2020). For the wider study: The cohort comprised a couple of women and a few men aged 18 to 49 years. To increase sequencing depth and limit assay-specific biases, different laboratories used diverse techniques to prepare libraries and sequence TCR repertoires. Per donor, leukapheresis produced somewhere between about 0.9 and 9.5 billion PBMCs. For each donor, three plates each were used for CD4 naive and CD4 memory, two plates were used for CD8 naive, and one plate was used for CD8 memory. Blood TCR repertoires of roughly 5 healthy adults were deeply sequenced to estimate repertoire size and the extent of clonotype sharing between individuals. General study outcomes and caveats: Incomplete sequencing was indicated by rarefaction of sorted-subset datasets, despite the large sequencing depth. Only blood was sampled, and tissue TCR repertoires likely differ from those in blood. Based on pairwise subsampling, the degree of clonotype sharing among donors was expected to be affected by sequencing depth. Larger estimated clonotype richness was generally found for naive subsets than for memory subsets. Clonotypes shared by all four sorted-subset donors showed higher generation probabilities than non-shared clonotypes. The small number of donors limited the genetic and exposure-history diversity represented. Across a handful of donors, roughly 5.1% of naive CD4, around 3.3% of naive CD8, around 2.5% of memory CD4, and 0.3% to 0.45% of memory CD8 clonotypes were shared.

TCR CDR3 regions were amplified from genomic DNA by multiplex PCR using the deep immunoSEQ assay. For each cell subset, the extracted genomic DNA was distributed evenly across all wells of several immunoSEQ 96-well plates, and each plate served as one replicate. Each replicate PCR for sorted subsets received about 220 ng genomic DNA, equal to about 30,000 T cell genomes. Purified libraries were quantified with a Qubit 3.0 fluorometer, sized on a Bioanalyzer 2100, and re-quantified with the KAPA Library Quantification kit. A separate single-read 150-cycle Illumina NextSeq 550 flow cell was used to sequence each immunoSEQ 96-well plate. Per the source publication's procedure: Because the immunoSEQ output held only junctional sequences and lacked quality scores, the filtering could not match the filtering applied to full-length reads. Sequences were annotated with PyIR, a Python wrapper for IgBLAST v1.9, using IMGT germline references to assign V/J genes and CDR3. Reads with weak V/J assignments (E-value above 1e-6), missing CDR3, stop codons, out-of-frame junctions, or ambiguous translated residues were removed. V3J clonotypes were defined by identical inferred V gene, J gene, and CDR3 amino acid sequence. The percentage overlap between two repertoires was calculated by dividing the number of shared unique clonotypes by the size of the smaller repertoire. RTK rarefaction, the Chao1 estimator, and Recon v2.1 estimates of unobserved clonotypes were used to assess repertoire richness. OLGA was used to compute generation probabilities for all TCRbeta clonotypes that the gDNA method yielded from several donors. TCRdb mirrors the immuneACCESS table, restricted to in-frame sequences. Some clones are absent from its copies; in checked studies, under half trace to an unresolved V gene, and the reason for the others is unknown. For V, J and clone size, that table is used; D and trimming come from the DNA. In all, the sample holds some 900,000 clones, and around three quarters of those were seen once. Jointly, the top ten make up approximately 1.5% of the sample.

The donors were healthy, HIV-negative adults with no recently reported acute infections or vaccinations. Every donor was a Caucasian adult living in Nashville, Tennessee, USA. CD4+ T cells were enriched by magnetic negative selection; naive cells were then positively selected on CD45RA, and the negative fraction formed the memory subset. Blood was collected by leukapheresis, and PBMCs were isolated by Ficoll-Histopaque density gradient centrifugation and then cryopreserved in liquid nitrogen vapor phase. Analytical flow cytometry was used to check the purity and quantity of every magnetically sorted T cell population. Genomic DNA was isolated from each sorted fraction and quantified by UV absorbance on a Nanodrop 2000c. From the cysteine through the phenylalanine, the CDR3 covers 15 amino acids. Only the CDR3 DNA stays, 45 bases, in frame from base 1. Ends trimmed: V by 5 bases, J by 3 bases; bases unmatched to a gene: 7. CDR1 and CDR2 are read off the germline V gene as SGDLS and YYNGEE.

As regards this clone: It has no known antigen specificity. The sample holds no much larger clone one base away, and base qualities are not on file.

The receptor chain draws on TRBV9 and TRBJ2-1, with 8 bases in between that match TRBD2. The specimen sequenced was memory CD4+ T cells sorted from blood. The cell subset or site label corresponds to: CD45RA-negative fraction. The source is a man aged 18 to 35 in good health. The CDR3 corresponds to CASRGGSGVYNEQFF. The nucleotide sequence reads as follows: TGTGCCAGCAGGGGAGGTAGCGGGGTCTACAATGAGCAGTTCTTC.